This TCR beta chain was recovered during a study of cytomegalovirus exposure and HLA in healthy donors. Germline V lookup: CDR1 ENHRY, CDR2 SYGVKD. The CDR3 contains 14 residues. V lost 0 bases, J lost 4 bases, and 7 bases lay in between. Assay: immunoSEQ multiplex PCR; the TCRdb copy retains only in-frame clones and omits some. Of about 140,000 clones in the sample, about 86% were seen once. These donors were members of the roughly 120-subject validation cohort, a group separate from the approximately 670-subject first cohort. The chain joins TRBV10-3 to TRBJ1-5; D ambiguous. The clonotype was recovered from a woman aged 18-29 years in good health and CMV-seropositive. Material for sequencing was PBMCs. Here the CDR3 DNA reads TGTGCCATCAGTGAGTCGACTCGGAATCAGCCCCAGCATTTT. It specifies CAISESTRNQPQHF.